The 10 T cell receptor beta chains given below trace back to one sample, sequenced in a study of T cell clonotyping in hematopoietic cell transplantation. Produced via immunoSEQ multiplex PCR; TCRdb's table is partial and in-frame only. The table includes more than 15,000 clones, approximately 85% detected once. Sequenced: peripheral blood mononuclear cells. The receptors derive from a woman aged 40 to 50 in good health. Some clones in this sample may be carry-over from other donors' samples.

This sequence joins TRBV28 and TRBJ2-7, with D hard to call. The V end was cut by 2 bases, the J end by 0 bases, with 8 bases between. This CDR3 contains 14 residues. The germline gives CDR1 MDHEN, CDR2 SYDVKM. The CDR3 loop is CASSLTGSSYEQYF. The CDR3, as DNA: TGTGCCAGCAGTTTAACTGGAAGCTCCTACGAGCAGTACTTC.

V and J are TRBV5-1 and TRBJ1-1; D gene unclear. Germline CDR1 SGHRS, CDR2 YFSETQ. The V gene lost 5 bases and the J gene lost 5 bases, with 13 bases spanning the gap. The CDR3 totals 13 residues. The CDR3 region has the DNA TGCGCCAGCAGACAGACTTGGGAAACTGAAGCTTTCTTT. Protein sequence: CASRQTWETEAFF.

The chain links TRBV4-3 to TRBJ2-2; unclear D gene. Germline V CDR1 and CDR2: LGHNA, YSLEER. V dropped 0 bases and J dropped 0 bases, with 2 bases sitting between them. The CDR3 contains 14 residues. CDR3 bases: TGCGCCAGCAGCCAAGAGACGAACACCGGGGAGCTGTTTTTT. It is translated as CASSQETNTGELFF.

This clone has just a few counts. The conserved closing phenylalanine or tryptophan is absent in this CDR3, likely reflecting a read error. The V gene is TRBV30, the J gene TRBJ1-1; weak D call: TRBD1 (5 bases). Germline CDR1 GTSNPN, CDR2 SVGIG (reference sequence). The CDR3 consists of 13 residues. V dropped 0 bases and J dropped 2 bases, with 7 bases sitting between them. Here the CDR3 reads CAWSVGPNTEAFL. The CDR3 DNA is TGTGCCTGGAGTGTGGGACCCAACACTGAAGCTTTCCTT.

The rearrangement joins TRBV4-2 to TRBJ2-1; tentative D call: TRBD2 (5 bases). The CDR3 runs to 15 residues. Germline CDR1 reads LGHNA; CDR2 reads YNFKEQ. The V gene lost 9 bases and the J gene lost 0 bases, with 15 bases spanning the gap. The CDR3 DNA follows: TGTGCCAGTTGCAGCGGTCCCAGCTCCTACAATGAGCAGTTCTTC. Encoded protein: CASCSGPSSYNEQFF.

J is TRBJ1-4 and V is TRBV6-5, with 9 bases identical to TRBD1. Trimming at V came to 4 bases and at J to 8 bases, leaving 5 bases not matched to a gene. The CDR3 is 14 residues long. The V gene's germline CDR1 is MNHEY and CDR2 SVGAGI. The DNA for the CDR3 is TGTGCCAGCAGTTCCGGACAGGGGCGAGAAAAACTGTTTTTT. Residues: CASSSGQGREKLFF.

The chain uses TRBV30 and TRBJ1-3, with unresolved D. CDR3 size: 15 residues. Trimming took off 1 base at V and 4 bases at J, with 14 bases between the two ends. The V gene's germline CDR1 is GTSNPN and CDR2 SVGIG (reference sequence). Here the CDR3 DNA reads TGTGCCTGGAGTGCGTTGAGGGCATCAGGAAACACCATATATTTT. Its translation: CAWSALRASGNTIYF.

The chain carries TRBV4-3 and TRBJ1-4, with 7 bases lining up with TRBD1. The CDR3 is 14 residues long. Germline values: CDR1 LGHNA, CDR2 YSLEER. Trimming took 3 bases from V and 5 from J; bases not matched to a gene: 3. The DNA for the CDR3 is TGCGCCAGCAGCCAGGACAGGTCGAATGAAAAACTGTTTTTT. This gives the protein CASSQDRSNEKLFF.

The rearrangement links TRBV5-4 to TRBJ2-5; TRBD2 matches 11 bases. Germline V gives CDR1 SGHNT, CDR2 YYREEE (reference sequence). Unmatched junction bases numbered 9, after V lost 0 bases and J lost 5 bases. The CDR3 has 17 residues. In nucleotides, the CDR3 is TGTGCCAGCAGCTTGGGGGGTAGCGGGAGGGCCGTTGAGACCCAGTACTTC. This gives the protein CASSLGGSGRAVETQYF.

The rearrangement joins TRBV27 to TRBJ2-2; D ambiguous. V lost 7 bases and J lost 6, with 6 bases in between. CDR1 and CDR2 from the germline V gene are MNHEY and SMNVEV (reference sequence). The CDR3 consists of 11 residues. CDR3 coding DNA: TGTGCCAGCAAAGGATCCGGGGAGCTGTTTTTT. As protein: CASKGSGELFF.